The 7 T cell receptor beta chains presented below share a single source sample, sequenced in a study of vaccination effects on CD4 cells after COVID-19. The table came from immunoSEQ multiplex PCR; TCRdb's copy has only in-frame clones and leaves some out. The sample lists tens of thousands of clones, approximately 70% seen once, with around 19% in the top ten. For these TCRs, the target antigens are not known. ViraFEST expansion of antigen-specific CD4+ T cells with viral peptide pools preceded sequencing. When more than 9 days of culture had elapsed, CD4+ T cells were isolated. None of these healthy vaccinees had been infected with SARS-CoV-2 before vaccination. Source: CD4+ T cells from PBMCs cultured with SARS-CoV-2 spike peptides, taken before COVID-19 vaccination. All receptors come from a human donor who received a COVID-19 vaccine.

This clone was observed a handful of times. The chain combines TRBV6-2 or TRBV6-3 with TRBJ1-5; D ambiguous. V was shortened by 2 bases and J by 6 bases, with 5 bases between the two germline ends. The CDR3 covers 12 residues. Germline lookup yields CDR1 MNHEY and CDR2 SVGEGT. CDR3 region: CASSYRLQPQHF. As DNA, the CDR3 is TGTGCCAGCAGTTACAGGCTTCAGCCCCAGCATTTT.

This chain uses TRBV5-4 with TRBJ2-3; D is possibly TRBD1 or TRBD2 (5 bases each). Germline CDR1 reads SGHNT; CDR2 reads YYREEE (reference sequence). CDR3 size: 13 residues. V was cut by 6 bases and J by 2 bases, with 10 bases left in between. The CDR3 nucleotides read TGTGCCAGCACCGGGACCAACACAGATACGCAGTATTTT. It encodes CASTGTNTDTQYF.

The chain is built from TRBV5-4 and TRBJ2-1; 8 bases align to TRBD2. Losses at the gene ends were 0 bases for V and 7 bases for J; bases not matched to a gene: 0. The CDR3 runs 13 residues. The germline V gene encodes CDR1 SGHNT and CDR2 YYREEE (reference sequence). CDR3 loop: CASSLAGGNEQFF. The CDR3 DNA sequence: TGTGCCAGCAGCTTGGCGGGGGGGAATGAGCAGTTCTTC. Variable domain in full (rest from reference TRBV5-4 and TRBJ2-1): ETGVTQSPTHLIKTRGQQVTLRCSSQSGHNTVSWYQQALGQGPQFIFQYYREEENGRGNFPPRFSGLQFPNYSSELNVNALELDDSALYLCASSLAGGNEQFFGPGTRLTVL.

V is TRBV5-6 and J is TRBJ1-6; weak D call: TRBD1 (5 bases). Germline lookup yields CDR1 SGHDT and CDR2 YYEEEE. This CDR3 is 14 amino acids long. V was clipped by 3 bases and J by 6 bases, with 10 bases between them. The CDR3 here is CASSSGTVNSPLHF. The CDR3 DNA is TGTGCCAGCAGCTCAGGGACGGTTAATTCACCCCTCCACTTT. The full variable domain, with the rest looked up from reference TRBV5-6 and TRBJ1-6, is DAGVTQSPTHLIKTRGQQVTLRCSPKSGHDTVSWYQQALGQGPQFIFQYYEEEERQRGNFPDRFSGHQFPNYSSELNVNALLLGDSALYLCASSSGTVNSPLHFGNGTRLTVT.

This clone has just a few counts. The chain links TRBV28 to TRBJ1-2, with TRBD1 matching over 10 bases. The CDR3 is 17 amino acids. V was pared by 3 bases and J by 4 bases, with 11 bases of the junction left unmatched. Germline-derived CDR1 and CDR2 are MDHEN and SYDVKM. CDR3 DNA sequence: TGTGCCAGCAGTTTTCGGGACAGGGGCCCCTCCGGCTATGGCTACACCTTC. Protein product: CASSFRDRGPSGYGYTF.

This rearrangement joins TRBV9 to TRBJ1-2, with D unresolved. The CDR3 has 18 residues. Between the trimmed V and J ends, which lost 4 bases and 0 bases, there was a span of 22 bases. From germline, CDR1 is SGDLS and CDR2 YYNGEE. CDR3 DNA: TGTGCCAGCAGCCCTTATGAGAGGAACAGTAGGGCTAACTATGGCTACACCTTC. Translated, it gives CASSPYERNSRANYGYTF.

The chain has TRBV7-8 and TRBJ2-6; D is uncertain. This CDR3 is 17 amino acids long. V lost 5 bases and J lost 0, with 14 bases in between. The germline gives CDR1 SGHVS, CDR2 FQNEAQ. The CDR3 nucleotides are TGTGCCAGCAGCCATATGGCACACCTCTCTGGGGCCAACGTCCTGACTTTC. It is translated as CASSHMAHLSGANVLTF. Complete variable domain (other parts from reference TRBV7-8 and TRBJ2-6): GAGVSQSPRYKVAKRGQDVALRCDPISGHVSLFWYQQALGQGPEFLTYFQNEAQLDKSGLPSDRFFAERPEGSVSTLKIQRTQQEDSAVYLCASSHMAHLSGANVLTFGAGSRLTVL.